This T cell receptor (beta chain) originates from a study of shared clonotypes between healthy human individuals. Study context: Samples came from a couple of female and a few male donors aged 18 to 49. Study findings and constraints: Sampling involved blood alone; tissue repertoires likely differ. Rarefaction analysis demonstrated incomplete sorted-subset sequencing notwithstanding large depth.

Trimming took 1 base from V and 4 from J, leaving 17 bases between them. The CDR3 spans 16 residues. Germline CDR1 reads MGHRA; CDR2 reads YSYEKL. Assay: immunoSEQ multiplex PCR; the TCRdb copy retains only in-frame clones and omits some. The sample includes millions of clones, roughly 91% seen only once; the top ten take roughly 1.7%. A note on this clone: What it binds is unknown. The sample holds other DNA sequences that translate to the same CDR3.

Naivety among CD8 cells was defined by CD45RO negativity and positive CCR7 selection, thereby excluding terminally differentiated effector memory CD45RA+ cells. Donors comprised healthy HIV-negative adults lacking recent acute infections or vaccinations. The TCR originated in a man younger than 35 in good health. Some clones in this sample may be carry-over from other donors' samples. Sequencing was carried out using naive CD8+ T cells from PBMCs. The V call is TRBV4-1, the J call TRBJ2-7, with D unresolved. In nucleotides, the CDR3 is TGCGCCAGCAGCCAAGGAGTTGCAGGTGGTTTTTACGAGCAGTACTTC. Encoded protein: CASSQGVAGGFYEQYF.